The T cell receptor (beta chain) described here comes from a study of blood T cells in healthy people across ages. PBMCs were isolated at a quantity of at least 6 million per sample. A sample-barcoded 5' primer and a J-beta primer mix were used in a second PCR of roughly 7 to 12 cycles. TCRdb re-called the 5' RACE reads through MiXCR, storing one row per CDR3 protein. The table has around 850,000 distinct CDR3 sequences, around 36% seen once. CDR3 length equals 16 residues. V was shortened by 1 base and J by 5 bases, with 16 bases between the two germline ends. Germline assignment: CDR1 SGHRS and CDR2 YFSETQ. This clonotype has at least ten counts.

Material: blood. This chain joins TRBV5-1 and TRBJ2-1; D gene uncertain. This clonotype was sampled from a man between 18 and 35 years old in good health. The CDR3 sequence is CASSLLARSTNNEQFF. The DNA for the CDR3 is TGCGCCAGCAGCTTGCTGGCCAGGTCGACCAACAATGAGCAGTTCTTC.